This TCR beta chain is drawn from a study of shared clonotypes between healthy human individuals. Repertoires were generated with immunoSEQ multiplex PCR, while TCRdb's copy carries only in-frame clones and drops some. Of fewer than 600,000 clones in the sample, 60% to 85% were seen once. Germline assignment: CDR1 SQVTM and CDR2 ANQGSEA. V trimming: 7 bases; J trimming: 7 bases; junction bases outside the gene matches: 6. This CDR3 spans 13 amino acids. Each unsorted sample relied on approximately 94 million PBMCs as its source of genomic DNA. This TCR was sampled from a woman aged 35 to 49 in good health. Some clones in this sample may be carry-over from other donors' samples. Sequenced: PBMCs. The chain combines TRBV29-1 with TRBJ2-4, with 11 bases that match TRBD1. The CDR3 region is CSGGQGDGNIQYF. CDR3 nucleotide sequence: TGCAGCGGGGGACAGGGGGACGGGAACATTCAGTACTTC.